This T cell receptor beta chain was obtained from a study of cytomegalovirus exposure and HLA in healthy donors. As regards this clone: The sample carries other DNA sequences with the same CDR3.

Primers: 60 Vbeta forward and 13 Jbeta reverse. Libraries were prepared by immunoSEQ multiplex PCR; TCRdb keeps only in-frame clonotypes and omits some of them. Of about 120,000 clones listed, roughly 80% are singletons. The TCR sequence derives from a man aged 45 to 65 in good health and CMV-seropositive. Sequenced material: PBMCs.

The CDR3 region has the DNA TGTGCCAGCAGCTCCGCCGGGACAGGGGGCGATGAAGCTTTCTTT. Translated: CASSSAGTGGDEAFF. This chain links TRBV28 with TRBJ1-1; 12 bases agree with TRBD1. J lost 7 bases, V lost 6 bases, and 9 bases had no gene match. The germline CDR1 and CDR2 sequences are MDHEN and SYDVKM. The CDR3 loop spans 15 amino acids.